Below are 15 T cell receptor beta chains sequenced from a single sample in a study of beta chain features in type 1 diabetes. Whole-study findings and limits: Type 1 diabetes patients showed a moderate but significant shortening of TCRB CDR3s in all four CD4+ subsets.

Every bit of the isolated RNA underwent reverse transcription, so sequencing read expressed TCRB transcripts. Produced via immunoSEQ multiplex PCR; TCRdb's table is partial and in-frame only. The sample shows 600,000 to 700,000 clones, 9.5% to 15% of them seen only once. For these TCRs, the target antigens are not known. Input material: naive CD4+ T cells from blood. Receptor source: a man aged 25 to 40 with type 1 diabetes.

The V call is TRBV27, the J call TRBJ2-1; the match to TRBD2 covers 9 bases. The CDR3 is 17 amino acids. Germline-derived CDR1 and CDR2 are MNHEY and SMNVEV (reference sequence). V lost 5 bases, J lost 5 bases, and 13 bases stayed unmatched. CDR3 sequence (DNA): TGTGCCAGCAGTAGCCCCTTATTAGCGGGGGACCACAATGAGCAGTTCTTC. Amino acid sequence: CASSSPLLAGDHNEQFF.

The chain couples TRBV9 to TRBJ1-2; tentative D call: TRBD1 (6 bases). Deletions cut 3 bases from V and 1 base from J, with 10 bases between. Germline V gene lookup returns CDR1 SGDLS and CDR2 YYNGEE. CDR3 size: 14 residues. CDR3 nucleotides: TGTGCCAGCAGCGCTTTACAGGGTAACTATGGCTACACCTTC. It encodes CASSALQGNYGYTF. The full variable domain, with the rest looked up from reference TRBV9 and TRBJ1-2, is DSGVTQTPKHLITATGQRVTLRCSPRSGDLSVYWYQQSLDQGLQFLIQYYNGEERAKGNILERFSAQQFPDLHSELNLSSLELGDSALYFCASSALQGNYGYTFGSGTRLTVV.

In this sample, this clone turned up a few times. This chain connects TRBV28 to TRBJ2-1, with unresolved D. The CDR3 is 12 residues long. V was clipped by 5 bases and J by 10 bases, with 12 bases between them. CDR1 MDHEN and CDR2 SYDVKM come from the germline V gene. The CDR3 here is CASSHSSQEQFF. In nucleotides, the CDR3 is TGTGCCAGCAGTCATTCTAGTCAAGAGCAGTTCTTC.

This clone came up a few times. The same CDR3 arises from other DNA sequences in this sample as well. This chain uses TRBV28 with TRBJ2-7; maybe TRBD2 (6 bases). The CDR3 spans 13 residues. Germline CDR1 MDHEN, CDR2 SYDVKM. The ends were cut back, 3 bases at V and 2 bases at J, with 8 bases in the middle. The CDR3 sequence: CASSLGGPYEQYF. The CDR3 coding sequence is TGTGCCAGCAGTTTGGGAGGACCCTACGAGCAGTACTTC.

This sequence joins TRBV27 and TRBJ2-1; D ambiguous. The CDR3 totals 14 residues. CDR1 and CDR2 (germline): MNHEY, SMNVEV (reference sequence). Trimming stripped 1 base from V and 8 bases from J, with 12 bases between. CDR3 region: CASSLFPQVDEQFF. The CDR3, as DNA: TGTGCCAGCAGTTTATTCCCCCAGGTTGATGAGCAGTTCTTC.

The CDR3 coding sequence is TGCAGTGCTAGAGCCGGGACACTTCAGCATTTT. Amino acid sequence: CSARAGTLQHF. The rearrangement links TRBV20-1 to TRBJ1-5, with D maybe TRBD1 (6 bases). The CDR3 totals 11 residues. In germline, CDR1 is DFQATT, CDR2 SNEGSKA (reference sequence). The ends were cut back, 1 base at V and 13 bases at J, with 11 bases in the middle.

The V call is TRBV5-4, the J call TRBJ1-2, with a tentative D call TRBD1 (6 bases). Germline assignment: CDR1 SGHNT and CDR2 YYREEE (reference sequence). The CDR3 is 15 amino acids. With 1 base removed from V and 3 bases from J, the gap between germline ends came to 13 bases. CDR3 coding DNA: TGTGCCAGCAGCTTGTACAGGGACAACGACTATGGCTACACCTTC. Its protein product is CASSLYRDNDYGYTF.

This clone was counted only a few times. The rearrangement links TRBV18 to TRBJ2-5; D uncertain. Germline V gives CDR1 KGHSH, CDR2 LQKENI. The V end was cut by 6 bases, the J end by 3 bases, with 8 bases between. The length of the CDR3 is 12 residues. This chain's CDR3 is CASSPSKETQYF. In DNA form, the CDR3 reads TGTGCCAGCTCCCCAAGCAAAGAGACCCAGTACTTC.

The table lists this clone with a few counts. The chain carries TRBV4-2 and TRBJ2-2; 7 bases line up with TRBD1. Germline CDR1 is LGHNA and CDR2 is YNFKEQ. Trimming removed 0 bases from V and 1 base from J; junction bases left unmatched: 5. This CDR3 contains 17 residues. CDR3 sequence: CASSQDSGTENTGELFF. The CDR3 DNA follows: TGTGCCAGCAGCCAAGATTCGGGGACAGAGAACACCGGGGAGCTGTTTTTT.

This clone was seen a few times. The chain recombines TRBV9 with TRBJ2-1; 9 bases map to TRBD2. This CDR3 contains 15 residues. Germline V CDR1 and CDR2: SGDLS, YYNGEE. V trimming: 4 bases; J trimming: 8 bases; junction bases outside the gene matches: 10. CDR3 DNA sequence: TGTGCCAGCAGCACCCGCGGGGGGGACCCCCATGAGCAGTTCTTC. Encoded protein: CASSTRGGDPHEQFF.

This clone was found a few times. The chain uses TRBV9 and TRBJ1-4, with a possible D match to TRBD1 (5 bases). With 3 bases removed from V and 3 bases from J, the gap between germline ends came to 6 bases. The CDR3 contains 13 residues. Per germline, CDR1 SGDLS and CDR2 YYNGEE. The CDR3 DNA sequence: TGTGCCAGCAGCGAACAGGCTAATGAAAAACTGTTTTTT. Translation gives CASSEQANEKLFF.

The chain uses TRBV4-2 and TRBJ2-7; possibly TRBD2 for D (5 bases). CDR1 LGHNA and CDR2 YNFKEQ come from the germline V gene. The CDR3 consists of 16 residues. Trimming shortened V by 3 bases and J by 2 bases, and 17 bases separated the two germline ends. The CDR3 sequence: CASSHGNTGNTYEQYF. In nucleotides, the CDR3 is TGTGCCAGCAGCCATGGCAATACGGGGAACACCTACGAGCAGTACTTC.

This chain links TRBV5-1 with TRBJ2-5; 10 nucleotides match TRBD1. Germline CDR1 and CDR2: SGHRS and YFSETQ. The length of the CDR3 is 14 residues. J was trimmed by 9 bases and V by 1 base; bases with no gene match: 6. The CDR3 sequence: CASSLISGQGAQYF. The CDR3 bases are TGCGCCAGCAGCTTGATTTCCGGACAGGGGGCCCAGTACTTC.

This clone turned up a few times. Other DNA sequences of this sample code for an identical CDR3. The chain links TRBV18 to TRBJ2-1, with D perhaps matching TRBD1 or TRBD2 (5 bases each). Trimming took 1 base from V and 5 from J, leaving 9 bases between them. The CDR3 runs 14 residues. The germline V gene has CDR1 KGHSH and CDR2 LQKENI. CDR3 in DNA: TGTGCCAGCTCACCACGGGGACCGGACAATGAGCAGTTCTTC. Translated, it gives CASSPRGPDNEQFF.

This sequence joins TRBV9 and TRBJ2-1, with D perhaps matching TRBD1 (6 bases). The germline gives CDR1 SGDLS, CDR2 YYNGEE. Trimming removed 1 base at V and 7 bases at J, with 12 bases between. The CDR3 runs 14 residues. The CDR3 coding sequence is TGTGCCAGCAGCGTAAAGACAGGTCAAAATGAGCAGTTCTTC. It yields the protein CASSVKTGQNEQFF. The full variable domain, in which reference TRBV9 and TRBJ2-1 provide the parts outside the CDR3, is DSGVTQTPKHLITATGQRVTLRCSPRSGDLSVYWYQQSLDQGLQFLIQYYNGEERAKGNILERFSAQQFPDLHSELNLSSLELGDSALYFCASSVKTGQNEQFFGPGTRLTVL.